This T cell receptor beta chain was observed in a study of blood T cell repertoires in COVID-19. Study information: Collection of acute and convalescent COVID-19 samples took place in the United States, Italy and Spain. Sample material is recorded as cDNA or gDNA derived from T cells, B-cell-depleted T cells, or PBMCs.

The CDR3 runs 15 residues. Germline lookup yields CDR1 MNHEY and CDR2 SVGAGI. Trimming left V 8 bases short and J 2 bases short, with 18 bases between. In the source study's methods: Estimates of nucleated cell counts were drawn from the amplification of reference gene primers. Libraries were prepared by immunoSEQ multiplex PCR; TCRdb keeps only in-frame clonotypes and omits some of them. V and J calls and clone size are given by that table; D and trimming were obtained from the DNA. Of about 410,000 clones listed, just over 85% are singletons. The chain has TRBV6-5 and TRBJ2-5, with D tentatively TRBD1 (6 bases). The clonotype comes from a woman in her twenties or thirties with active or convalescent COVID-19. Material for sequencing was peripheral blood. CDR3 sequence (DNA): TGTGCCAGCGAAGGGGGTAGCGCCGCTCAAGAGACCCAGTACTTC. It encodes CASEGGSAAQETQYF.